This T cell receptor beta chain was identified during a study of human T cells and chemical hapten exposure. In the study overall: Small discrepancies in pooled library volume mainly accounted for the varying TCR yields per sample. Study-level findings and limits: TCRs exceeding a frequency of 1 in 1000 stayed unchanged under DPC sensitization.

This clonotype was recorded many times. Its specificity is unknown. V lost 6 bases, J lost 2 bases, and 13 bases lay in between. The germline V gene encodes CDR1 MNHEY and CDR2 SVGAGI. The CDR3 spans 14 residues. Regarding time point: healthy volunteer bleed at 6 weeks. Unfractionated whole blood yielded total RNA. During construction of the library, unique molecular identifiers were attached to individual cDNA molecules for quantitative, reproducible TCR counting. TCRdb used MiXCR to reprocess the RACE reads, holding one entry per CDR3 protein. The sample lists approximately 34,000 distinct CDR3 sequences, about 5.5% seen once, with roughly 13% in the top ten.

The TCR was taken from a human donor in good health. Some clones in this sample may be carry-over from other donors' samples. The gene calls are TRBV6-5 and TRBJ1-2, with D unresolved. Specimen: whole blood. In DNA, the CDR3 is TGTGCCAGCAGCAGAGATCCGAAGAACTATGGCTACACCTTC. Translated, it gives CASSRDPKNYGYTF.